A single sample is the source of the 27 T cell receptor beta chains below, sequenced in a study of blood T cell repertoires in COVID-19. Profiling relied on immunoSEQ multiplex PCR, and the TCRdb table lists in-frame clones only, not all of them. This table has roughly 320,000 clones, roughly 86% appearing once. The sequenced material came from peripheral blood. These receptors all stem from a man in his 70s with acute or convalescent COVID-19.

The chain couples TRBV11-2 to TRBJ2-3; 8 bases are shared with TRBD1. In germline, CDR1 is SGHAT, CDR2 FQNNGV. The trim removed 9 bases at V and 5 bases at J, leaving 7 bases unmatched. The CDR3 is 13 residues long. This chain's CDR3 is CASLQGVGDTQYF. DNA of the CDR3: TGTGCCAGTCTACAGGGGGTCGGAGATACGCAGTATTTT.

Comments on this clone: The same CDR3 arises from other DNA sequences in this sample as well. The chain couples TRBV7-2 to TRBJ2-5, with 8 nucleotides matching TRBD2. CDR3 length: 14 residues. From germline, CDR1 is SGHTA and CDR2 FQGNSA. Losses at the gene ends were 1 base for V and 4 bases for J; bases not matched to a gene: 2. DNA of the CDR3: TGTGCCAGCAGCTTAGTGGCGGGGGGAGAGACCCAGTACTTC. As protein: CASSLVAGGETQYF.

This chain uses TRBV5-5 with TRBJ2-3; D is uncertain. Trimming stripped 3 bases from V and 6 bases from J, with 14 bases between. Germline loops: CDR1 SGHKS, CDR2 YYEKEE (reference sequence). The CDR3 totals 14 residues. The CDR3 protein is CASSSTLPSDTQYF. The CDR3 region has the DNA TGTGCCAGCAGCTCGACATTACCCTCGGATACGCAGTATTTT.

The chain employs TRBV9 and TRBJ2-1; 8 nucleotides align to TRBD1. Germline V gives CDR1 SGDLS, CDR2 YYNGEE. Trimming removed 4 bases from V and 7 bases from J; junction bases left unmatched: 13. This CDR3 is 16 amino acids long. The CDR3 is CASSPLQGARGNEQFF. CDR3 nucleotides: TGTGCCAGCAGCCCCCTCCAGGGGGCTAGAGGGAATGAGCAGTTCTTC.

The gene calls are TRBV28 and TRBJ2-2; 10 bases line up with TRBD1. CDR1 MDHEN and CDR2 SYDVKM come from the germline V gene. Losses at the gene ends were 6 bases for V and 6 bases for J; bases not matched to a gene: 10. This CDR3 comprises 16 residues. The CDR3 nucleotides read TGTGCCAGCAGCCCCGGGGACAGGGGTTGGGCCGGGGAGCTGTTTTTT. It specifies CASSPGDRGWAGELFF.

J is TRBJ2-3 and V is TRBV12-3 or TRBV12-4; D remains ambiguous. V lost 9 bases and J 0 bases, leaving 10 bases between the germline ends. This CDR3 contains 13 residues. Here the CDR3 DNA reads TGTGCCAGTTTGCGTGTTAGCACAGATACGCAGTATTTT. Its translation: CASLRVSTDTQYF.

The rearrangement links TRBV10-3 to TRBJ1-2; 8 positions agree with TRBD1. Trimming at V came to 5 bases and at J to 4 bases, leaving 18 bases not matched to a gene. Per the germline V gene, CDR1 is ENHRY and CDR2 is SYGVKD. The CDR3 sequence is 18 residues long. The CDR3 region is CAISMDRVEAQRGYGYTF. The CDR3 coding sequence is TGTGCCATCAGTATGGACAGGGTGGAGGCTCAAAGGGGCTATGGCTACACCTTC.

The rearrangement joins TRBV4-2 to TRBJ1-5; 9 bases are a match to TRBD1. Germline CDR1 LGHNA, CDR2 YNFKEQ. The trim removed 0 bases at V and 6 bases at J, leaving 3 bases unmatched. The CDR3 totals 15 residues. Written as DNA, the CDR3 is TGTGCCAGCAGCCAAGACGACAGGGGGGTTCAGCCCCAGCATTTT. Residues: CASSQDDRGVQPQHF.

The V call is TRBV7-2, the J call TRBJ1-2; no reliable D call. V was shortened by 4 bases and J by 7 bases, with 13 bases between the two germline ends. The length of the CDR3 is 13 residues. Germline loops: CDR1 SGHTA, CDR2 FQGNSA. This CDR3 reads CASSSPSRIGYTF. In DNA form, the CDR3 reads TGTGCCAGCAGCTCCCCGTCCCGTATTGGCTACACCTTC.

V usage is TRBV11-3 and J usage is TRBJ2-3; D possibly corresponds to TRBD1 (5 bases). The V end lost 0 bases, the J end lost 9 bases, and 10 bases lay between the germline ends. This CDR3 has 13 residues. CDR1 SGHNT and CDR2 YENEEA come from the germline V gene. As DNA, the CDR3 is TGTGCCAGCAGCTTAGATCCCCAGGGAACGCAGTATTTT. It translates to CASSLDPQGTQYF.

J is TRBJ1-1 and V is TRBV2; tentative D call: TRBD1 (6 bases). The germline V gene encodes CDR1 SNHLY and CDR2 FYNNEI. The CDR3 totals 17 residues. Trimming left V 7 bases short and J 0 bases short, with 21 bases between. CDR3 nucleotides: TGTGCCAGCAACCGACAGGCCCCGGGGGGCCTGAACACTGAAGCTTTCTTT. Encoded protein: CASNRQAPGGLNTEAFF. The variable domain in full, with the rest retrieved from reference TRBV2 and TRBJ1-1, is EPEVTQTPSHQVTQMGQEVILRCVPISNHLYFYWYRQILGQKVEFLVSFYNNEISEKSEIFDDQFSVERPDGSNFTLKIRSTKLEDSAMYFCASNRQAPGGLNTEAFFGQGTRLTVV.

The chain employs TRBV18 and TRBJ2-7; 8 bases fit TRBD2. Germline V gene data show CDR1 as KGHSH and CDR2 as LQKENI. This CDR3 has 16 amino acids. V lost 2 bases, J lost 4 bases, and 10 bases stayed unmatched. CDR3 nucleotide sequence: TGTGCCAGCTCACCAGGGACTAGGCCGGAGTATTACGAGCAGTACTTC. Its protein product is CASSPGTRPEYYEQYF.

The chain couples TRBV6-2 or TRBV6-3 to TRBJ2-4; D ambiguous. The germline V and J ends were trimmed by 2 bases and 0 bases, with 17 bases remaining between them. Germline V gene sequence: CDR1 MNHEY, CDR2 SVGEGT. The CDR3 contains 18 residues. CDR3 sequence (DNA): TGTGCCAGCAGTTACCCCTTGGGCCTTGCTATAGCCAAAAACATTCAGTACTTC. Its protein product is CASSYPLGLAIAKNIQYF.

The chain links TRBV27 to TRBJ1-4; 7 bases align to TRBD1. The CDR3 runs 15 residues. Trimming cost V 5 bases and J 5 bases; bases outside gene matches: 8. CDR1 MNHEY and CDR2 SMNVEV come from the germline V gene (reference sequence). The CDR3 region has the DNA TGTGCCAGCAGTCGGGGACAGTTGATGAATGAAAAACTGTTTTTT. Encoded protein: CASSRGQLMNEKLFF.

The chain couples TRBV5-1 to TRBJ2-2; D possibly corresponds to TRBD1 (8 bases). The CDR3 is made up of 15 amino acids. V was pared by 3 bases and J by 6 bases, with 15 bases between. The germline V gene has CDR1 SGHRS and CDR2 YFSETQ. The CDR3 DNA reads TGCGCCAGCAGCTCCGACAGGGGAGGGTCCGGGGAGCTGTTTTTT. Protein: CASSSDRGGSGELFF.

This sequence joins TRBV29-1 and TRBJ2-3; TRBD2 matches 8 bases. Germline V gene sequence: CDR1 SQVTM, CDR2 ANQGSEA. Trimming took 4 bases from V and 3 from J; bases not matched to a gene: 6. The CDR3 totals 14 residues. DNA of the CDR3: TGCAGCGTTGTATCGGGAGGGCCGACAGATACGCAGTATTTT. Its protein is CSVVSGGPTDTQYF.

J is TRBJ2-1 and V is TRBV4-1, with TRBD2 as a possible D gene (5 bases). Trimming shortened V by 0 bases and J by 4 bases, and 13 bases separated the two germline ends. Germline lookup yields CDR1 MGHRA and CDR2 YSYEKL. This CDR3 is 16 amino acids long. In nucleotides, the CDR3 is TGCGCCAGCAGCCAAGATATCGACTACCGGTACAATGAGCAGTTCTTC. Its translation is CASSQDIDYRYNEQFF.

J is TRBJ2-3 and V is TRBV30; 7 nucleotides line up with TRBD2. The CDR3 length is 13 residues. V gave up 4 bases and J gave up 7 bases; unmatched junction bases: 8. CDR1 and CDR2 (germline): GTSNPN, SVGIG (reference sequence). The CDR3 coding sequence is TGTGCCTGGAACGGGGTCGGGGGGAATACGCAGTATTTT. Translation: CAWNGVGGNTQYF.

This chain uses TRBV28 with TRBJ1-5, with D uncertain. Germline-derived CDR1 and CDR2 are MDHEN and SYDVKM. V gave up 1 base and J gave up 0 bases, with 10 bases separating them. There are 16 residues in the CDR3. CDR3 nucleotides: TGTGCCAGCAGTTTATTAAATATTTATAGCAATCAGCCCCAGCATTTT. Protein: CASSLLNIYSNQPQHF.

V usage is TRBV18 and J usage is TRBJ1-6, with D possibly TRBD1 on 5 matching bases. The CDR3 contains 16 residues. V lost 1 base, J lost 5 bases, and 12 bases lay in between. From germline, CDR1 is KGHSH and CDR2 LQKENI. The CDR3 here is CASSPRGGVDNSPLHF. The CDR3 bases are TGTGCCAGCTCACCACGGGGAGGGGTGGATAATTCACCCCTCCACTTT.

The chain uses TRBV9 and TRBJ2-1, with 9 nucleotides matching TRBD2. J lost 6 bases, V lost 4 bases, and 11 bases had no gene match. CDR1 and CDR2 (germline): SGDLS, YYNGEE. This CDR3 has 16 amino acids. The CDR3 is CASSPRTGGRGNEQFF. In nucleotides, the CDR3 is TGTGCCAGCAGCCCCCGGACAGGCGGGAGGGGCAATGAGCAGTTCTTC.

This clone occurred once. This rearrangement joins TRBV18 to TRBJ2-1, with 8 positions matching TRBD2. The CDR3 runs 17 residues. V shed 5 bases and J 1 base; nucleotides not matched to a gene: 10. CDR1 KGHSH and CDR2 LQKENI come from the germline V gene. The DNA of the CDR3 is TGTGCCAGCTCAGGGGGATCCGGGACTAGATCCTACAATGAGCAGTTCTTC. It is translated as CASSGGSGTRSYNEQFF.

CDR3 loop: CASQLSGLAGGEQFF. CDR3 nucleotide sequence: TGTGCCAGCCAGTTATCGGGACTAGCGGGAGGTGAGCAGTTCTTC. The chain uses TRBV25-1 and TRBJ2-1; 15 bases match TRBD2. J lost 9 bases, V lost 8 bases, and 8 bases had no gene match. Germline lookup yields CDR1 MGHDK and CDR2 SYGVNS. The CDR3 contains 15 residues.

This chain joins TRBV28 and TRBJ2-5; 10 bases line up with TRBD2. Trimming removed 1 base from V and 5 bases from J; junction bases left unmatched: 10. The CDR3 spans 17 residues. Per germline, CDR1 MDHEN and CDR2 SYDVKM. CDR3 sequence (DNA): TGTGCCAGCAGTTTATCTAGCGGGGGCCCCCTTCGGGAGACCCAGTACTTC. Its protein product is CASSLSSGGPLRETQYF. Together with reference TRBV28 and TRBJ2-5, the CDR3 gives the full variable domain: DVKVTQSSRYLVKRTGEKVFLECVQDMDHENMFWYRQDPGLGLRLIYFSYDVKMKEKGDIPEGYSVSREKKERFSLILESASTNQTSMYLCASSLSSGGPLRETQYFGPGTRLLVL.

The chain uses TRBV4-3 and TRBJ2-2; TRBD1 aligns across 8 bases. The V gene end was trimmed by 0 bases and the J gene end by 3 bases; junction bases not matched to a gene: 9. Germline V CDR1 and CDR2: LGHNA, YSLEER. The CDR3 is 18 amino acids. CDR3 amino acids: CASSQDAGQGRDTGELFF. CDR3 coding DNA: TGCGCCAGCAGCCAAGATGCTGGACAGGGAAGGGACACCGGGGAGCTGTTTTTT.

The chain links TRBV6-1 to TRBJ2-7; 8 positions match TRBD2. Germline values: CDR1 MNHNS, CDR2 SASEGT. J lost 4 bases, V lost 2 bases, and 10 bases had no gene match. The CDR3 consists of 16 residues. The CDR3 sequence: CASSETGTRGVYEQYF. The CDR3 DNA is TGTGCCAGCAGTGAAACCGGGACTAGAGGAGTATACGAGCAGTACTTC.

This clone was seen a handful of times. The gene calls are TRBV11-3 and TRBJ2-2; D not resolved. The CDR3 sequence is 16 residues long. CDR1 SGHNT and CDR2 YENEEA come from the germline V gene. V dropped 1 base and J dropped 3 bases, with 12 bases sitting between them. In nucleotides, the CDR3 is TGTGCCAGCAGCTTAGGGTCCTTCGGGTACACCGGGGAGCTGTTTTTT. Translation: CASSLGSFGYTGELFF.